This note documents a single TCR beta chain sequence. The CDR3 has 14 amino acids. Germline CDR1 MGHRA, CDR2 YSYEKL. V shed 2 bases and J shed 4 bases, with 11 bases lying between them. This entry belongs to a study of technical replicates of blood from a handful of donors. Profiled with immunoSEQ multiplex PCR; TCRdb holds only in-frame clones, not every one. The table shows more than 65,000 clones, with 96% occurring only once. The sample taken for sequencing was T cells isolated from PBMCs. The sequence came from a human donor in good health. V and J are TRBV4-1 and TRBJ1-2; D not certain. CDR3 in amino acids: CASSQPGYSYGYTF. The CDR3 nucleotides are TGCGCCAGCAGCCAACCGGGGTACAGCTATGGCTACACCTTC.